These 26 T cell receptor beta chains were all obtained from the same sample, sequenced in a study of Ad26.COV2.S vaccination and SARS-CoV-2 variants. Sequenced by immunoSEQ multiplex PCR; TCRdb stores in-frame clones only, minus some. The table includes around 370,000 clones, just over 90% detected once. The sequencing here drew on peripheral blood, taken after recovery from COVID-19. These receptors came from a human donor who had recovered from COVID-19.

The V and J genes are TRBV19 and TRBJ2-7, with D tentatively TRBD1 (6 bases). V was trimmed by 1 base and J by 1 base, leaving 11 bases between them. Per the germline V gene, CDR1 is LNHDA and CDR2 is SQIVND (reference sequence). This CDR3 contains 15 residues. The CDR3 region has the DNA TGTGCCAGTAGTATAGTGGCAGGGGTGTCCTACGAGCAGTACTTC. It codes for CASSIVAGVSYEQYF. The whole variable domain, filled in from reference TRBV19 and TRBJ2-7, reads DGGITQSPKYLFRKEGQNVTLSCEQNLNHDAMYWYRQDPGQGLRLIYYSQIVNDFQKGDIAEGYSVSREKKESFPLTVTSAQKNPTAFYLCASSIVAGVSYEQYFGPGTRLTVT.

The chain combines TRBV3-1 (or the pseudogene TRBV3-2) with TRBJ2-3; 12 bases are a match to TRBD2. This CDR3 contains 15 residues. Trimming took 4 bases from V and 2 from J; bases not matched to a gene: 1. Germline CDR1 reads LGHDT; CDR2 reads YNNKEL (reference sequence). CDR3 DNA sequence: TGTGCCAGCAGCCGGACTAGCGGGATCACAGATACGCAGTATTTT. The encoded protein is CASSRTSGITDTQYF.

For the CDR3, the DNA is TGTGCCAGCGGGGGAAGCTACGAGCAGTACTTC. The encoded protein is CASGGSYEQYF. This chain links TRBV25-1 with TRBJ2-7; either TRBD1 or TRBD2 may fit D (5 bases each). The CDR3 consists of 11 residues. V was trimmed by 8 bases and J by 3 bases, leaving 8 bases between them. CDR1 and CDR2 from the germline V gene are MGHDK and SYGVNS.

The chain carries TRBV19 and TRBJ1-2; possibly TRBD1 for D (5 bases). Germline V gene lookup returns CDR1 LNHDA and CDR2 SQIVND (reference sequence). CDR3 size: 13 residues. The V gene lost 6 bases and the J gene lost 6 bases, with 14 bases spanning the gap. The CDR3 region has the DNA TGTGCCAGTAGATTCGCCGGGGGGGATGGCTACACCTTC. Protein: CASRFAGGDGYTF. Supplemented by reference TRBV19 and TRBJ1-2, the full variable domain reads DGGITQSPKYLFRKEGQNVTLSCEQNLNHDAMYWYRQDPGQGLRLIYYSQIVNDFQKGDIAEGYSVSREKKESFPLTVTSAQKNPTAFYLCASRFAGGDGYTFGSGTRLTVV.

The V and J genes are TRBV7-2 and TRBJ1-2, with a tentative D call TRBD1 (5 bases). Germline values: CDR1 SGHTA, CDR2 FQGNSA. V gave up 1 base and J gave up 7 bases, with 22 bases separating them. The CDR3 covers 17 residues. CDR3 residues: CASSLVRAGQGVFGYTF. DNA of the CDR3: TGTGCCAGCAGCTTAGTCCGGGCCGGGCAGGGCGTCTTTGGCTACACCTTC.

In the case of this clone: Different DNA sequences within this sample yield the same CDR3. This chain uses TRBV6-4 with TRBJ1-1, with TRBD1 as a possible D gene (5 bases). The CDR3 is made up of 13 amino acids. V lost 4 bases and J lost 0, with 6 bases in between. CDR1 and CDR2 from the germline V gene are MRHNA and SNTAGT. CDR3 DNA sequence: TGTGCCAGCAGTGCAGGGATGAACACTGAAGCTTTCTTT. Its protein is CASSAGMNTEAFF.

This clone was detected once. V is TRBV5-1 and J is TRBJ1-4; tentatively, D is TRBD1 (6 bases). Germline CDR1 and CDR2: SGHRS and YFSETQ. The CDR3 runs to 15 residues. V lost 1 base, J lost 4 bases, and 11 bases lay in between. The CDR3 nucleotides are TGCGCCAGCAGCTTGACAGGGAGTAATAATGAAAAACTGTTTTTT. It is translated as CASSLTGSNNEKLFF.

The rearrangement joins TRBV9 to TRBJ2-3; D remains ambiguous. Germline V gene sequence: CDR1 SGDLS, CDR2 YYNGEE. V shed 2 bases and J shed 3 bases, with 10 bases lying between them. This CDR3 contains 14 residues. The CDR3 is CASSVGEPTDTQYF. In DNA, the CDR3 is TGTGCCAGCAGCGTTGGAGAACCGACAGATACGCAGTATTTT.

This clone was picked up one time. V is TRBV24-1 and J is TRBJ2-1; D might be TRBD2 (6 bases). The V and J ends lost 1 base and 2 bases respectively, with 11 bases between them. The germline V gene has CDR1 KGHDR and CDR2 SFDVKD. The CDR3 is made up of 16 amino acids. CDR3 coding DNA: TGTGCCACCAGTGATTTTGAGGAGGGTCCCTACAATGAGCAGTTCTTC. It codes for CATSDFEEGPYNEQFF.

This chain links TRBV3-1 (or the pseudogene TRBV3-2) with TRBJ2-2; TRBD2 matches at 11 bases. Trimming at V came to 5 bases and at J to 7 bases, leaving 9 bases not matched to a gene. The germline CDR1 and CDR2 sequences are LGHDT and YNNKEL (reference sequence). The CDR3 has 16 amino acids. The CDR3 region has the DNA TGTGCCAGCAGCATCTCTAGCGGGGGGTACTACGGGGAGCTGTTTTTT. This translates into CASSISSGGYYGELFF.

The rearrangement uses TRBV6-4 and TRBJ2-2; D gene unclear. The V gene's germline CDR1 is MRHNA and CDR2 SNTAGT. V was shortened by 2 bases and J by 2 bases, with 3 bases between the two germline ends. The CDR3 loop spans 13 amino acids. CDR3 in amino acids: CASSDKNTGELFF. The DNA of the CDR3 is TGTGCCAGCAGTGACAAAAACACCGGGGAGCTGTTTTTT.

This sequence joins TRBV19 and TRBJ1-6; 7 bases align to TRBD1. V was clipped by 7 bases and J by 0 bases; unmatched bases: 12. The CDR3 spans 18 residues. From germline, CDR1 is LNHDA and CDR2 SQIVND (reference sequence). CDR3 sequence: CASKEGATMSSYNSPLHF. DNA of the CDR3: TGTGCCAGTAAGGAGGGGGCCACGATGAGCTCCTATAATTCACCCCTCCACTTT.

CDR3 nucleotides: TGTGCCAGTAGTGACCAGGGAGACACCAGTTACGAGCAGTACTTC. This codes for CASSDQGDTSYEQYF. The V call is TRBV19, the J call TRBJ2-7; tentatively, D is TRBD1 or TRBD2 (5 bases each). V gave up 5 bases and J gave up 4 bases, with 18 bases separating them. Per germline, CDR1 LNHDA and CDR2 SQIVND (reference sequence). This CDR3 has 15 amino acids.

Only one count was recorded for this clone. The V and J genes are TRBV9 and TRBJ1-1; 7 positions agree with TRBD1. V dropped 3 bases and J dropped 1; count of bases not matched to a gene: 6. Looked up from germline, CDR1 is SGDLS and CDR2 is YYNGEE. The length of the CDR3 is 15 residues. CDR3 bases: TGTGCCAGCAGCGCCAGGGGGAAAGGGAACACTGAAGCTTTCTTT. This codes for CASSARGKGNTEAFF.

The rearrangement uses TRBV12-3 or TRBV12-4 and TRBJ1-3, with D perhaps matching TRBD1 (6 bases). This CDR3 region has 13 residues. V dropped 8 bases and J dropped 4 bases, with 12 bases sitting between them. The DNA of the CDR3 is TGTGCCAGCGTATCGGGGGGCGGAAACACCATATATTTT. Amino acid sequence: CASVSGGGNTIYF.

The chain uses TRBV9 and TRBJ2-7; D gene ambiguous. With 4 bases removed from V and 1 base from J, the gap between germline ends came to 15 bases. The CDR3 has 15 amino acids. CDR1 is SGDLS, CDR2 YYNGEE, per germline. The CDR3 sequence is CASSPRAGRSYEQYF. The CDR3 bases are TGTGCCAGCAGCCCAAGGGCCGGAAGATCCTACGAGCAGTACTTC.

This rearrangement joins TRBV9 to TRBJ1-2; 10 positions match TRBD1. V was clipped by 2 bases and J by 7 bases; unmatched bases: 11. CDR1 SGDLS and CDR2 YYNGEE come from the germline V gene. The CDR3 runs to 16 residues. The CDR3 is CASSVDRGTVEVGYTF. DNA for the CDR3: TGTGCCAGCAGCGTGGACAGGGGGACGGTCGAAGTTGGCTACACCTTC. Full variable domain (outside the CDR3, taken from reference TRBV9 and TRBJ1-2): DSGVTQTPKHLITATGQRVTLRCSPRSGDLSVYWYQQSLDQGLQFLIQYYNGEERAKGNILERFSAQQFPDLHSELNLSSLELGDSALYFCASSVDRGTVEVGYTFGSGTRLTVV.

The gene calls are TRBV6-2 or TRBV6-3 and TRBJ2-3; D assignment may be TRBD1 or TRBD2 (5 bases each). V shed 5 bases and J shed 2 bases, with 17 bases lying between them. Per germline, CDR1 MNHEY and CDR2 SVGEGT. There are 16 residues in the CDR3. Here the CDR3 reads CASSTSGTIFTDTQYF. For the CDR3, the DNA is TGTGCCAGCAGTACGTCCGGGACGATTTTCACAGATACGCAGTATTTT.

The V gene is TRBV18, the J gene TRBJ1-4; no reliable D call. The CDR3 is 14 residues long. The V and J ends lost 0 bases and 3 bases respectively, with 5 bases between them. Germline CDR1 KGHSH, CDR2 LQKENI. Here the CDR3 DNA reads TGTGCCAGCTCACCACCGGGTTCTAATGAAAAACTGTTTTTT. Translation gives CASSPPGSNEKLFF.

The chain couples TRBV5-4 to TRBJ1-6, with 7 bases fitting TRBD1. CDR1 and CDR2 (germline): SGHNT, YYREEE (reference sequence). The length of the CDR3 is 19 residues. Trimming took 4 bases from V and 0 from J; bases not matched to a gene: 13. The CDR3 here is CASSPGTDQLNSYNSPLHF. CDR3 in DNA: TGTGCCAGCAGCCCCGGGACAGACCAATTGAACTCCTATAATTCACCCCTCCACTTT.

V usage is TRBV19 and J usage is TRBJ2-1, with 10 bases identical to TRBD2. Germline V gives CDR1 LNHDA, CDR2 SQIVND (reference sequence). The CDR3 sequence is 13 residues long. The V segment lost 5 bases and the J segment 5 bases; nucleotides outside the gene matches: 0. The CDR3 DNA sequence: TGTGCCAGTAGTCTAGCGGGGGACAATGAGCAGTTCTTC. Its translation is CASSLAGDNEQFF.

This rearrangement joins TRBV9 to TRBJ2-2; 10 nucleotides agree with TRBD1. The V gene end was trimmed by 3 bases and the J gene end by 6 bases; junction bases not matched to a gene: 5. The CDR3 runs 15 residues. Germline CDR1 and CDR2: SGDLS and YYNGEE. The CDR3 spells CASSATGGAAGELFF. Written as DNA, the CDR3 is TGTGCCAGCAGCGCGACAGGGGGCGCCGCCGGGGAGCTGTTTTTT.

This sequence joins TRBV27 and TRBJ2-7; 9 bases agree with TRBD1. The J segment lost 7 bases and the V segment lost 3 bases, leaving 4 bases of the junction unmatched. There are 13 residues in the CDR3. Germline CDR1 is MNHEY and CDR2 is SMNVEV (reference sequence). CDR3 bases: TGTGCCAGCAGTTTCCAGACAGGGGGGGAGCAGTACTTC. Its protein is CASSFQTGGEQYF.

The chain recombines TRBV7-9 with TRBJ2-3; 7 bases line up with TRBD2. This CDR3 has 13 residues. Germline CDR1 SEHNR, CDR2 FQNEAQ (reference sequence). J was trimmed by 2 bases and V by 6 bases; bases with no gene match: 2. The CDR3 reads CASRAGSTDTQYF. CDR3 nucleotides: TGTGCCAGCAGAGCGGGGTCCACAGATACGCAGTATTTT.

The rearrangement joins TRBV27 to TRBJ1-1, with no clear D. Trimming pared 2 bases from V and 2 bases from J, leaving 9 bases between. This CDR3 has 14 amino acids. The V gene's germline CDR1 is MNHEY and CDR2 SMNVEV (reference sequence). Here the CDR3 DNA reads TGTGCCAGCAGTTTAAGGCGGGGAAACACTGAAGCTTTCTTT. It encodes CASSLRRGNTEAFF.

The chain has TRBV6-4 and TRBJ2-3, with 13 bases fitting TRBD2. This CDR3 is built from 19 residues. The germline CDR1 and CDR2 sequences are MRHNA and SNTAGT. J gave up 3 bases and V 2 bases, and 11 bases lay outside the gene matches. The CDR3 sequence is CASSDPGLAGDEGTDTQYF. The CDR3 bases are TGTGCCAGCAGTGACCCAGGACTAGCGGGGGATGAGGGAACAGATACGCAGTATTTT.